This TCR beta chain was captured by sequencing in a study of blood T cell repertoires in COVID-19. Study processing details: For nucleated cells, counts were estimated from reference gene primer amplification. The repertoire was sequenced with immunoSEQ multiplex PCR; TCRdb's copy has only in-frame clones and lacks some. That table furnishes V, J and clone size, whereas the DNA furnished D and trimming. This sample has approximately 400,000 clones, with 81% found just once. Only one count was recorded for this clone. V lost 10 bases to trimming and J lost 5 bases; unmatched junction nucleotides: 15. This CDR3 has 15 residues. Per the germline V gene, CDR1 is MNHEY and CDR2 is SVGAGI.

Sequenced input: peripheral blood. The genes are TRBV6-5 and TRBJ2-3; 7 bases fit TRBD2. This sequence was found in a human donor with acute or convalescent COVID-19. The donor label of this sample is uncertain. CDR3 residues: CATSLGGGGRDTQYF. Here the CDR3 DNA reads TGTGCCACCTCTCTCGGGGGAGGCGGGAGAGATACGCAGTATTTT.